This TCR beta chain was sequenced for a study of cytomegalovirus exposure and HLA in healthy donors listed by TCRdb under 2017. In the study overall: An earlier analysis of some 500 of the donors reported 276 Gb of sequence data and 120 million or so unique TCR beta sequences from 150 million to 200 million T cells. Roughly 300 gigabases of sequencing data and 75 million to 85 million unique TCR sequences made up an early release that covered under 750 HLA-typed donors. Of the approximately 400 genotyped donors, 81% fell in the genetic ancestry cluster associated with self-reported Caucasian donors. The study aimed to test whether cataloging public T cell receptors could reveal signatures of past pathogen exposure. Using immunosequencing, the study profiled T cell repertoires from 550 to 750 subjects and related those repertoires to cytomegalovirus serostatus. Besides the first cohort of some 670 subjects, a separate validation cohort made up of about 120 different subjects was used. To predict cytomegalovirus infection status, the study brought together high-throughput TCR immunosequencing, statistical association of individual TCRs with disease status, and machine learning. In a later analysis, previously published TCR beta repertoires from 666 donors were re-analyzed and high-resolution HLA genotyping was added so that TCR occurrence patterns could be studied. Rather than drawing on any new phenotypic data, the later analysis identified candidate immune exposures from TCR beta sequences and the way those sequences occurred across donors. To decide whether each TCR beta V gene segment behaved as functional or pseudogenic, an earlier analysis of some 570 of the donors relied on high-throughput TCR beta sequencing. Alongside the repertoire data, information on donor age, sex, ethnicity and CMV serostatus was compiled. Genome-wide SNP genotypes for about 55% of the roughly 670 donors were used in a later genetic analysis, which treated that subset as a discovery cohort. Every discovery cohort repertoire had been produced on one sequencing platform. HLA typing covered class I and class II loci at four-digit resolution. Typing coverage varied by locus: roughly 620-640 donors for A, B, C, DRB1 and DQB1; around 560 for DQA1; around 610 for DPA1; under 490 for DPB1. Several DR-DQ haplotypes were treated as single units for association and clustering because of strong linkage in the cohort. On average, around 230,000 unique TCR beta nucleotide sequences were sequenced per donor among 398 genotyped donors of the cohort, with around 19% of those sequences being non-productive.

This clone has more than one count but fewer than ten. No cognate antigen has been identified for it. No much larger clonotype is one base removed from it; base qualities were not supplied. What the work shows at the level of the full study, not this receptor alone: A later genetic analysis reported fewer N-insertions in productive TCRs among donors in an Asian-associated ancestry cluster than the roughly 620-donor mean. A group of highly shared sequence variants was considered likely to be a technical artifact of the sequencing pipeline. Specific HLA alleles were associated with 15,000 to 20,000 TCR beta sequences at a false discovery rate of 0.05 in a later analysis. Because some donors lacked HLA typing at each locus, the association tests relied only on the typed subset. Compared with equally common non-associated chains, HLA-associated TCR beta chains in a later analysis were more clonally expanded and had lower generation probabilities. This cohort had only TCR beta chains sequenced, and the lack of alpha or paired-chain data limited which features could be detected. Because counts were too low, approximately 18 rarely observed V segments, including chromosome 9 orphons, were excluded from the earlier analysis of under 650 of the donors. For the cohort, immune exposure information was limited to CMV serostatus. Strong co-occurrence of HLA alleles, especially DR and DQ, made assigning TCR associations to individual alleles difficult. A total of 150 to 200 TCR beta chains were listed by the study as associated with cytomegalovirus. It was suggested by the authors that the approach could potentially be generalized to other disease states and immunological phenotypes. Correlated functional status among segregating V segments might be attributable to linkage disequilibrium, but an unknown experimental factor could not be ruled out. V-gene and J-gene trimming of TCR beta chains was associated with a missense DCLRE1C variant in a later genetic analysis, and the association was replicated in an independent cohort. In a later analysis, TCR association rates were found to vary across HLA loci, with the most associated TCRs seen for DRB1 alleles and the fewest for HLA-C alleles. Most TCR sequences were seen in very few donors, while some public TCRs were found in many individuals. Some IMGT-functional V segments, including TRBV6-2 and TRBV6-3, could not be distinguished by the 87-base-pair reads and were therefore excluded. In vitro tests confirmed that a few of the cytomegalovirus-associated TCR beta chains recognize cytomegalovirus antigens. Presence/absence analyses assumed roughly uniform sequencing depth across donors, an assumption that may not hold. According to a later analysis, parvovirus B19, influenza, CMV and Epstein-Barr virus appeared linked to several top co-occurrence clusters. Cytomegalovirus status was reported to be diagnosed by the classifier with high specificity and sensitivity in both the original and validation cohorts. A further reported finding was that TCR beta sequences accurately predicted the HLA-A and HLA-B alleles for most subjects in the first cohort. In an earlier analysis of roughly 560 of the donors, most TCR beta V segments were observed in productive rearrangements about 87% or about 30% of the time, broadly matching IMGT annotations. According to a later analysis, most CMV-associated TCR beta chains appeared to be HLA-restricted, and the HLA associations seemed to be driven largely by CMV exposure.

CDR3 length: 14 amino acids, cysteine to phenylalanine. Of all the DNA, just the CDR3 is kept, 42 bases in frame from base 1. V lost 3 bases and J lost 9 bases; the stretch between them is 16 bases long. The germline V gene yields SGDLS for CDR1 and YYNGEE for CDR2. Libraries were made using the immunoSEQ multiplex PCR assay. For the multiplex PCR, a mixture combining 60 forward primers for TCR Vbeta segments and 13 reverse primers for TCR Jbeta segments was used. The CDR3 region of rearranged TCR beta genes was amplified from genomic DNA with a multiplex PCR assay. The Illumina HiSeq System was used to sequence the amplified TCR beta libraries as 87-base-pair reads. The original methods were these. A later analysis counted about 76 million unique TCR beta chains across the 700 or so repertoires, and about 10 million of these chains were shared by at least two donors. A nearest-neighbor algorithm error-corrected the raw reads and collapsed the reads into unique sequences, merging closely related sequences to remove PCR and sequencing errors. V, D and J gene segments were assigned by aligning CDR3 sequences to IMGT reference sequences. For a sequence to be retained, a match of at least six nucleotides to both a V gene segment and a J gene segment was required. Rearrangements were classified as productive when the CDR3 lacked stop codons and remained in frame with V and J, and all other rearrangements were classified as non-productive. CDR3 was defined by IMGT convention, running from the second conserved V-encoded cysteine to the conserved J-encoded phenylalanine. In an earlier analysis of approximately 590 of the donors, sequences lacking an unambiguous match to a single V gene segment were excluded. In an earlier analysis of approximately 610 of the donors, V segments were called functional above 56.7% productive rearrangements and were called segregating when the between-donor standard deviation exceeded 5%. To diagnose cytomegalovirus status from the catalog of TCR beta chain sequences, a statistical classification framework was built. In a later analysis, TCR nucleotide sequences were compared against IMGT/GENE-DB human TR gene sequences so that V and J genes could be assigned. A later analysis assigned CDR3 sequences and most-parsimonious VDJ recombination scenarios with the TCRdist pipeline. A later analysis defined each TCR beta chain by its CDR3 amino acid sequence plus V-gene family, and excluded reads lacking a unique V-gene family. To address suspected cross-contamination and a sequencing artifact, a later analysis removed roughly 580 highly shared, low-generation-probability nucleotide sequences. A later analysis calculated a clonal expansion index for each public chain from normalized within-repertoire ranks of inferred template counts. Generation probabilities in a later analysis came from a VDJ recombination model fitted to out-of-frame rearrangements, and those results were checked against IGoR. In a later analysis, TCR-TCR, TCR-HLA and TCR-CMV co-occurrence was scored with hypergeometric tests, and a repertoire-size bias correction was applied to TCR pairs. To estimate false discovery rates, a later analysis permuted the HLA or CMV assignments 20 times. A later analysis grouped co-occurring TCRs with DBSCAN, adding TCRdist sequence similarity when clustering within HLA-allele-positive subsets. Repertoires with fewer than 30,000 or more than 120,000 public chains were left out of co-occurrence clustering, as were five repertoires with anomalous nucleotide sharing. The table comes from immuneACCESS by way of TCRdb, which keeps in-frame sequences with V and J called. Part of the clones is missing from these tables; in studies checked, under half for an unresolved V gene and the rest for unknown reasons. That table is the source of V, J and clone size, and D and trimming were worked out from the DNA. The sample includes about 97,000 clones, with 70% to 80% observed a single time. The biggest ten clones account for roughly 9.1% of the sample.

The cohort consisted of hundreds of healthy bone marrow donors. At the time of sampling, every cohort member was nominally healthy, though immune exposures that went unrecorded were likely present. The donor tested CMV seropositive and was one of the 289 seropositive cohort members. A peripheral blood sample was collected from each donor, and TCR beta sequencing was performed on peripheral blood mononuclear cells. Genomic DNA was extracted from the blood cell samples with the Qiagen DNeasy Blood Extraction Kit. This clonotype was sampled from a male donor in good health and CMV-seropositive. Sequencing was done on a sample of PBMCs. The chain links TRBV9 with TRBJ2-1; no D gene call is confident. The CDR3 region reads CASSDNSWPSEQFF. The nucleotides read TGTGCCAGCAGCGATAATTCCTGGCCCAGTGAGCAGTTCTTC.